The clone carrying this T cell receptor (beta chain) was found once. The sample belongs to a study of blood T cell repertoires in COVID-19. The germline gives CDR1 LGHDT, CDR2 YNNKEL (reference sequence). The CDR3 spans 13 residues. The V gene end was trimmed by 2 bases and the J gene end by 10 bases; junction bases not matched to a gene: 7. This table comes from immunoSEQ multiplex PCR, and its TCRdb copy is limited to in-frame clones, with some not included. The data hold roughly 100,000 clones, with around 86% observed a single time. The TCR comes from a man aged 45 to 65 with acute or convalescent COVID-19. Sample: peripheral blood. The genes are TRBV3-1 (or the pseudogene TRBV3-2) and TRBJ1-1, with TRBD1 identical over 7 bases. The CDR3 sequence: CASSQQGGGRAFF. The CDR3, as DNA: TGTGCCAGCAGCCAACAAGGGGGCGGAAGAGCTTTCTTT.